This TCR beta chain was recovered during a study of T cells in localized non-small cell lung cancer. Study conclusions and caveats: Higher blood T cell density tracked longer overall survival. A median of roughly 57 clones ranked among the top 100 in tumor appeared in adjacent lung. In uninvolved adjacent lung, T cell clonality reached its highest value, exceeding tumor.

Generated by immunoSEQ multiplex PCR, the TCRdb table keeps only in-frame clones and is missing some. There are about 22,000 clones in the sample; 70% to 90% occur only once, and over 20% lies in the top ten. Per germline, CDR1 SGHRS and CDR2 YFSETQ. The CDR3 loop spans 16 amino acids. After removal of 4 bases from V and 4 bases from J, the junction contained 6 bases not matched to a gene. Of note for this clone: As yet, its antigen is unknown.

The source of this sequence is a man between 35 and 75 years old with stage II squamous cell lung carcinoma. The sample in question was PBMCs, obtained before any cancer treatment. The chain joins TRBV5-1 to TRBJ2-2; 11 bases map to TRBD1. CDR3: CASSPPGTGGTGELFF. The CDR3, as DNA: TGCGCCAGCAGCCCCCCAGGGACAGGGGGCACCGGGGAGCTGTTTTTT.